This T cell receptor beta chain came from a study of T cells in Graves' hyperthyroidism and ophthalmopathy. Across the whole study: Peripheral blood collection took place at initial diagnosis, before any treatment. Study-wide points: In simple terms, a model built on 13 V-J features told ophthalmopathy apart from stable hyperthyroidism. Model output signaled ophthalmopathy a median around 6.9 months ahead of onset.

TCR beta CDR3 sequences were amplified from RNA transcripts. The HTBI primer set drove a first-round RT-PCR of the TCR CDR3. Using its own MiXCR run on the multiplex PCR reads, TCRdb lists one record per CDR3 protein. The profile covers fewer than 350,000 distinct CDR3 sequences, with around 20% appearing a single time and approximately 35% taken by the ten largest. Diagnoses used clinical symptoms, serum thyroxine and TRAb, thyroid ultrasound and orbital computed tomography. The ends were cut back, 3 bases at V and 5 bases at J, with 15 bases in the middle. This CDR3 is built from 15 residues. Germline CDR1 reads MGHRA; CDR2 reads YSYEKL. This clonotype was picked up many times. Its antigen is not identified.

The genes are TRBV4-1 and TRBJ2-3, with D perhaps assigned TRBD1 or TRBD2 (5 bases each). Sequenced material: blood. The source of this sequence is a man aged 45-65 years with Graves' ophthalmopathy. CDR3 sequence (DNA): TGCGCCAGCAGCCAGGGGACCGTTGGAGGAGATACGCAGTATTTT. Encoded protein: CASSQGTVGGDTQYF.